This TCR beta chain was recorded in a study of PD-L1 blockade in urothelial cancer. Background on the study: Twenty-five of 29 patients were males with bladder-origin urothelial cancer. Blood analysis took place 3 weeks (second dose) and 6 weeks after treatment start. Study outcomes and limitations: Sub-median blood TCR clonality before treatment predicted longer survival.

Libraries were prepared by immunoSEQ multiplex PCR; TCRdb keeps only in-frame clonotypes and omits some of them. The sample includes 40,000 or so clones, 75% to 85% of them seen just once. Time point defined: pretreatment peripheral blood. Individual patients had between 1 and 8 samples, taken pretreatment and on-treatment. The CDR3 runs to 12 residues. Germline V CDR1 and CDR2: ENHRY, SYGVKD. With 11 bases clipped from V and 3 bases from J, the junction kept 4 bases outside the gene matches. About this clone: No antigen is known for it.

This clonotype was obtained from a man aged 55 to 70 with urothelial cancer. The J gene is TRBJ2-1, the V gene TRBV10-3; 7 bases are shared with TRBD1. The sample in question was PBMCs, obtained around atezolizumab (anti-PD-L1) treatment. Here the CDR3 DNA reads TGTGCCTCCCGGGACAGCTACAATGAGCAGTTCTTC. Residues: CASRDSYNEQFF.